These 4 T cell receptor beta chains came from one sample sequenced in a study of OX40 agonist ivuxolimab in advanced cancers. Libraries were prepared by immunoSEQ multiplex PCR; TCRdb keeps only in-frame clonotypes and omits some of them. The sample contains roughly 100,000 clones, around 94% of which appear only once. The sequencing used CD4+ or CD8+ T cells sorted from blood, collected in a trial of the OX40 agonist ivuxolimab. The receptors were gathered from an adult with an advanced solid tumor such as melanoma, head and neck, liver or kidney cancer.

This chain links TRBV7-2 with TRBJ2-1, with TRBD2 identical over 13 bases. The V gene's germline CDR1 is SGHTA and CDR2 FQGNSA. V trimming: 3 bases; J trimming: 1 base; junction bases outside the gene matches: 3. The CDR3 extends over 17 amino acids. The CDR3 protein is CASSLGLAGISYNEQFF. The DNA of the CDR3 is TGTGCCAGCAGCTTGGGACTAGCGGGAATTTCCTACAATGAGCAGTTCTTC.

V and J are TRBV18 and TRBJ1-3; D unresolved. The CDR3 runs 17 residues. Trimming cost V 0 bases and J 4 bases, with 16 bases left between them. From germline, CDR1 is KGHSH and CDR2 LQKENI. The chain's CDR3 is CASSPPRAGPGGNTIYF. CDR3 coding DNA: TGTGCCAGCTCACCACCGCGAGCCGGGCCAGGCGGAAACACCATATATTTT.

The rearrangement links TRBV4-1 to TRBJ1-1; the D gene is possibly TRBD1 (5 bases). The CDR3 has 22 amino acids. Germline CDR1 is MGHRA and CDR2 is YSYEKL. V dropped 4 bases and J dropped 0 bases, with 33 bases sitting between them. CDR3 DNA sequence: TGCGCCAGCAGCCCTTTAGTCGGGGACTATGTGAAAAGACGAGCGATGAACACTGAAGCTTTCTTT. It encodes CASSPLVGDYVKRRAMNTEAFF.

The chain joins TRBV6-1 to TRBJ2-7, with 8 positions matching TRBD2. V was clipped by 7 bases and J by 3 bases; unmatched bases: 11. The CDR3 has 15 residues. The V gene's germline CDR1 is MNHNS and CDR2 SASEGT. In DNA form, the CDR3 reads TGTGCCAGCATACCTTCCGGGAGGGGTAGCTACGAGCAGTACTTC. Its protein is CASIPSGRGSYEQYF.